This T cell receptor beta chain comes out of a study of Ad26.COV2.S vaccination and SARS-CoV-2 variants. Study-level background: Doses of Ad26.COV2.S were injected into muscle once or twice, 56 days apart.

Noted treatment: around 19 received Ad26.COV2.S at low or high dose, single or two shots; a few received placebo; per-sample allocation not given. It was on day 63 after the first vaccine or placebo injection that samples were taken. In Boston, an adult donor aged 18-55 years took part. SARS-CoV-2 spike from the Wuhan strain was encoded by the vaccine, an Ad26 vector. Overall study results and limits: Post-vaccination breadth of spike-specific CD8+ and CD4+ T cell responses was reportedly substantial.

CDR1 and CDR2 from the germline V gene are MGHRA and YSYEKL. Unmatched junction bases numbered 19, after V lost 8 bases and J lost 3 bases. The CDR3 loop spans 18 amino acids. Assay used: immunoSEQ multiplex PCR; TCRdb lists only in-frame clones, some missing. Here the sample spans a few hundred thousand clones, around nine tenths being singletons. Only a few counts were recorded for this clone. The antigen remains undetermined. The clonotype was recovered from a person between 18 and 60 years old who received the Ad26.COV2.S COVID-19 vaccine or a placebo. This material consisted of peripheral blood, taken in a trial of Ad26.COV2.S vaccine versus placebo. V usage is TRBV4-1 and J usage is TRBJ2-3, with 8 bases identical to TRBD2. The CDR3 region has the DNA TGCGCCAGCCAGGTTGGGCTAGCGGGCCCAAAGAATACAGATACGCAGTATTTT. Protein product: CASQVGLAGPKNTDTQYF.